What follows is one T cell receptor (beta chain) and its context. Its cognate antigen is unknown. The record originates from a study of cytotoxic CD8 clonotypes in ibrutinib-treated CLL. Study as a whole: Patients: some 11 relapsed/refractory, some 15 treatment-naive, 17 to 18 IGHV unmutated. Productive templates averaged 255,043 per sample, and productive rearrangements 94,082.

Germline lookup yields CDR1 MDHEN and CDR2 SYDVKM. The CDR3 extends over 16 amino acids. J was trimmed by 0 bases and V by 6 bases; bases with no gene match: 7. Findings and caveats of the study: Once treatment began, public clonotypes, which were uncommon, contracted or stayed stable.

Libraries were prepared by immunoSEQ multiplex PCR; TCRdb keeps only in-frame clonotypes and omits some of them. The sample holds roughly 70,000 clones, approximately 90% seen once. The source of this sequence is a human donor with chronic lymphocytic leukemia. The sequences come from PBMCs, collected after 12 months of ibrutinib treatment. The rearrangement uses TRBV28 and TRBJ2-1; 8 nucleotides line up with TRBD1. The CDR3 DNA is TGTGCCAGCAGAAGACCGGGACAGGACTCCTACAATGAGCAGTTCTTC. Amino acids: CASRRPGQDSYNEQFF.